What follows are 32 T cell receptor beta chains derived from one specimen sequenced in a study of blood T cell repertoires in COVID-19. TCRdb keeps only in-frame clones here, not all; method: immunoSEQ multiplex PCR. The sample yields under 100,000 clones, around 87% seen once. Sequencing was done on a sample of peripheral blood. The receptors shown here come from a human donor in a cohort sampled during active COVID-19.

The chain has TRBV28 and TRBJ2-7; no clear D. Trimming cost V 7 bases and J 5 bases, with 18 bases left between them. Germline V gives CDR1 MDHEN, CDR2 SYDVKM. The CDR3 spans 14 residues. DNA of the CDR3: TGTGCCAGCAAACCTTTACAGTGGGTGGACGAGCAGTACTTC. It yields the protein CASKPLQWVDEQYF.

The J gene is TRBJ1-6, the V gene TRBV6-5; the match to TRBD1 covers 8 bases. V shed 6 bases, J shed 9 bases, and the junction held 4 bases outside the gene matches. The CDR3 has 13 amino acids. Germline V gene sequence: CDR1 MNHEY, CDR2 SVGAGI. In DNA, the CDR3 is TGTGCCAGCAGGACAGGGGACTTTTCACCCCTCCACTTT. Its protein is CASRTGDFSPLHF.

The V gene is TRBV6-5, the J gene TRBJ1-2, with D perhaps TRBD1 (6 bases). The CDR3 runs 14 residues. V was cut by 2 bases and J by 5 bases, with 12 bases left in between. Germline CDR1 MNHEY, CDR2 SVGAGI. CDR3 sequence: CASSYGVTGYGYTF. The CDR3 DNA reads as TGTGCCAGCAGTTACGGTGTTACAGGGTATGGCTACACCTTC.

This chain uses TRBV18 with TRBJ1-1; TRBD1 agrees at 9 bases. Germline CDR1 is KGHSH and CDR2 is LQKENI. The V and J ends lost 1 base and 3 bases, in that order; junction bases with no gene match: 6. The CDR3 has 16 amino acids. The CDR3 sequence is CASSPLTGGMDTEAFF. In DNA form, the CDR3 reads TGTGCCAGCTCACCACTAACAGGGGGCATGGACACTGAAGCTTTCTTT.

This clone came up many times. V is TRBV11-2 and J is TRBJ1-2; TRBD1 matches 12 bases. The CDR3 extends over 16 amino acids. Per the germline V gene, CDR1 is SGHAT and CDR2 is FQNNGV. V lost 4 bases to trimming and J lost 4 bases; unmatched junction nucleotides: 7. CDR3 bases: TGTGCCAGCAGCTCCCCGGGACAGGGGGCGTTCTATGGCTACACCTTC. Its translation is CASSSPGQGAFYGYTF. Supplemented by reference TRBV11-2 and TRBJ1-2, the full variable domain reads EAGVAQSPRYKIIEKRQSVAFWCNPISGHATLYWYQQILGQGPKLLIQFQNNGVVDDSQLPKDRFSAERLKGVDSTLKIQPAKLEDSAVYLCASSSPGQGAFYGYTFGSGTRLTVV.

The V call is TRBV21-1, the J call TRBJ1-5; the table assigns TRBD1, which was not confirmed against the DNA. TRBV21-1 is a recognized pseudogene. CDR3 size: 15 residues. The CDR3 spells CASSMTNGSNQPQHF. CDR3 nucleotide sequence: TGTGCCAGCAGCATGACAAACGGAAGCAATCAGCCCCAGCATTTT.

The V call is TRBV28, the J call TRBJ1-5; TRBD1 agrees at 7 bases. Germline loops: CDR1 MDHEN, CDR2 SYDVKM. CDR3 length: 12 amino acids. The J segment lost 4 bases and the V segment lost 11 bases, leaving 5 bases of the junction unmatched. CDR3 sequence (DNA): TGTGCCGGACAGGAGTTTAATCAGCCCCAGCATTTT. This gives the protein CAGQEFNQPQHF.

The chain links TRBV19 to TRBJ1-4, with 7 bases aligning to TRBD1. The CDR3 length is 18 residues. Germline assignment: CDR1 LNHDA and CDR2 SQIVND (reference sequence). V shed 5 bases, J shed 4 bases, and the junction held 16 bases outside the gene matches. The DNA for the CDR3 is TGTGCCAGTAGTCCAGGGACAGCGGGCGGGTTGGGTAATGAAAAACTGTTTTTT. Protein sequence: CASSPGTAGGLGNEKLFF.

Here the CDR3 DNA reads TGTGCCTGGAGCCCTTACCTCCAGGGCCTTAACACTGAAGCTTTCTTT. Amino acids: CAWSPYLQGLNTEAFF. This chain uses TRBV30 with TRBJ1-1; TRBD1 is a possible D gene (5 bases). CDR3 length equals 16 residues. Germline V gives CDR1 GTSNPN, CDR2 SVGIG (reference sequence). V shed 3 bases and J shed 2 bases, with 19 bases lying between them.

This chain uses TRBV5-4 with TRBJ2-7; 9 bases are shared with TRBD2. After removal of 6 bases from V and 2 bases from J, the junction contained 3 bases not matched to a gene. This CDR3 is 13 amino acids long. Per germline, CDR1 SGHNT and CDR2 YYREEE (reference sequence). The chain's CDR3 is CASTTSGPYEQYF. The CDR3, as DNA: TGTGCCAGCACCACTAGCGGGCCCTACGAGCAGTACTTC. The variable domain in full, completed from reference TRBV5-4 and TRBJ2-7, reads ETGVTQSPTHLIKTRGQQVTLRCSSQSGHNTVSWYQQALGQGPQFIFQYYREEENGRGNFPPRFSGLQFPNYSSELNVNALELDDSALYLCASTTSGPYEQYFGPGTRLTVT.

This clone came up once. The chain has TRBV9 and TRBJ2-5; D perhaps matches TRBD1 (5 bases). The germline gives CDR1 SGDLS, CDR2 YYNGEE. The CDR3 is 14 residues long. V was pared by 4 bases and J by 2 bases, with 12 bases between. Written as DNA, the CDR3 is TGTGCCAGCAGCCCAGGGTCAGGGCAAGAGACCCAGTACTTC. Translation gives CASSPGSGQETQYF.

V gene TRBV18 combines with J gene TRBJ2-3; 9 nucleotides align to TRBD2. The CDR3 has 13 residues. The V segment lost 5 bases and the J segment 6 bases; nucleotides outside the gene matches: 3. Per the germline V gene, CDR1 is KGHSH and CDR2 is LQKENI. The CDR3 DNA reads TGTGCCAGCTCAAGGACTAGCGCGGATACGCAGTATTTT. It is translated as CASSRTSADTQYF.

The V call is TRBV6-6, the J call TRBJ2-7; a weak D match, TRBD1 (6 bases). This CDR3 has 14 residues. The germline V gene has CDR1 MNHNY and CDR2 SVGAGI (reference sequence). V shed 5 bases and J shed 3 bases, with 14 bases lying between them. In nucleotides, the CDR3 is TGTGCCAGCAGTGGGGGCAGGGTGATCTACGAGCAGTACTTC. This sequence encodes CASSGGRVIYEQYF.

This chain joins TRBV5-1 and TRBJ1-1; TRBD1 is a possible D gene (6 bases). The V end was cut by 5 bases, the J end by 0 bases, with 14 bases between. The CDR3 runs 15 residues. Per germline, CDR1 SGHRS and CDR2 YFSETQ. CDR3 amino acids: CASSQSGALNTEAFF. The CDR3 region has the DNA TGCGCCAGCAGTCAATCAGGGGCCCTGAACACTGAAGCTTTCTTT.

The gene calls are TRBV4-1 and TRBJ2-7; TRBD1 is a possible D gene (5 bases). The CDR3 sequence is 15 residues long. Germline assignment: CDR1 MGHRA and CDR2 YSYEKL. V lost 1 base and J lost 1, with 11 bases in between. The CDR3 DNA is TGCGCCAGCAGCCAAGGCGGCAGGGCTTCCTACGAGCAGTACTTC. Its translation is CASSQGGRASYEQYF.

This chain joins TRBV7-9 and TRBJ2-1, with D perhaps TRBD2 (5 bases). V was trimmed by 5 bases and J by 10 bases, leaving 18 bases between them. This CDR3 has 14 amino acids. CDR1 is SEHNR and CDR2 is FQNEAQ in the germline V gene (reference sequence). DNA of the CDR3: TGTGCCAGCAGCCCCCAAGCCGAGGGAGCCGAGCAGTTCTTC. It codes for CASSPQAEGAEQFF.

CDR3 residues: CASSSGGAGPGANTQYF. The DNA of the CDR3 is TGTGCCAGCAGTTCGGGAGGAGCGGGCCCCGGGGCGAATACGCAGTATTTT. The chain joins TRBV28 to TRBJ2-3; 7 bases are a match to TRBD2. From germline, CDR1 is MDHEN and CDR2 SYDVKM. V was pared by 4 bases and J by 7 bases, with 17 bases of the junction left unmatched. There are 17 residues in the CDR3.

This clone was recorded a few times. The V and J genes are TRBV15 and TRBJ2-4; the D gene is possibly TRBD1 (6 bases). The germline V gene has CDR1 LNHNV and CDR2 YYDKDF (reference sequence). CDR3 length: 15 amino acids. V lost 5 bases and J 8 bases, leaving 19 bases between the germline ends. CDR3 loop: CATSGLTTGFDIQYF. Written as DNA, the CDR3 is TGTGCCACCAGCGGCCTGACCACAGGGTTCGACATTCAGTACTTC.

The chain links TRBV7-8 to TRBJ2-7; 7 bases line up with TRBD1. The germline CDR1 and CDR2 sequences are SGHVS and FQNEAQ. V gave up 4 bases and J gave up 3 bases; unmatched junction bases: 9. CDR3 size: 15 residues. The chain's CDR3 is CASSSSGTAFYEQYF. The DNA for the CDR3 is TGTGCCAGCAGCTCGTCCGGGACAGCCTTCTACGAGCAGTACTTC. The full variable domain, in which reference TRBV7-8 and TRBJ2-7 provide the parts outside the CDR3, is GAGVSQSPRYKVAKRGQDVALRCDPISGHVSLFWYQQALGQGPEFLTYFQNEAQLDKSGLPSDRFFAERPEGSVSTLKIQRTQQEDSAVYLCASSSSGTAFYEQYFGPGTRLTVT.

The chain joins TRBV28 to TRBJ1-2; no reliable D call. The V gene lost 6 bases and the J gene lost 4 bases, with 6 bases spanning the gap. The CDR3 has 11 residues. Germline V gene lookup returns CDR1 MDHEN and CDR2 SYDVKM. The chain's CDR3 is CASRDIYGYTF. For the CDR3, the DNA is TGTGCCAGCAGAGACATCTATGGCTACACCTTC.

This clone was counted once. The chain recombines TRBV7-6 with TRBJ2-7; 9 bases match TRBD1. Germline-derived CDR1 and CDR2 are SGHVS and FNYEAQ. This CDR3 comprises 16 residues. Trimming took 1 base from V and 0 from J; bases not matched to a gene: 4. CDR3 loop: CASSLVGGQGSYEQYF. The CDR3 DNA follows: TGTGCCAGCAGCTTAGTTGGGGGACAGGGCTCCTACGAGCAGTACTTC.

This chain links TRBV27 with TRBJ1-2; tentative D call: TRBD1 (6 bases). Trimming cost V 3 bases and J 4 bases, with 18 bases left between them. This CDR3 is built from 16 residues. Germline V gene sequence: CDR1 MNHEY, CDR2 SMNVEV (reference sequence). Here the CDR3 reads CASSFSMTGRGYGYTF. The DNA of the CDR3 is TGTGCCAGCAGTTTCAGCATGACAGGAAGGGGCTATGGCTACACCTTC.

The J gene is TRBJ2-1, the V gene TRBV18; 15 bases fit TRBD2. The CDR3 spans 17 residues. V lost 1 base to trimming and J lost 7 bases; unmatched junction nucleotides: 5. CDR1 KGHSH and CDR2 LQKENI come from the germline V gene. DNA for the CDR3: TGTGCCAGCTCACCACAAGGACTAGCGGGAGGGGCGAATGAGCAGTTCTTC. Its translation: CASSPQGLAGGANEQFF. Full variable domain (missing parts from reference TRBV18 and TRBJ2-1): NAGVMQNPRHLVRRRGQEARLRCSPMKGHSHVYWYRQLPEEGLKFMVYLQKENIIDESGMPKERFSAEFPKEGPSILRIQQVVRGDSAAYFCASSPQGLAGGANEQFFGPGTRLTVL.

The J gene is TRBJ1-1, the V gene TRBV13; 9 bases align to TRBD1. In germline, CDR1 is PRHDT, CDR2 FYEKMQ (reference sequence). The CDR3 runs 19 residues. The junction had 17 bases not matched to a gene; V was cut back by 5 bases and J by 1 base. CDR3 coding DNA: TGTGCCAGCAGCGATAGCCCCGGCGGAACAGGGGGCAGGAACACTGAAGCTTTCTTT. Its protein is CASSDSPGGTGGRNTEAFF.

The chain recombines TRBV24-1 with TRBJ2-1, with 7 bases matching TRBD2. CDR1 and CDR2 from the germline V gene are KGHDR and SFDVKD. This CDR3 is built from 15 residues. V lost 2 bases and J lost 6; bases outside the gene matches: 6. CDR3 bases: TGTGCCACCAGTGATTCCATAGCGGGTCTCAATGAGCAGTTCTTC. It specifies CATSDSIAGLNEQFF.

The rearrangement uses TRBV19 and TRBJ2-2; 10 bases align to TRBD2. The germline V gene has CDR1 LNHDA and CDR2 SQIVND (reference sequence). Losses at the gene ends were 5 bases for V and 7 bases for J; bases not matched to a gene: 16. The CDR3 has 18 amino acids. The CDR3 DNA reads as TGTGCCAGTAGTCCCCTAACAGGGACTAGCGTGTATAGCGGGGAGCTGTTTTTT. This sequence encodes CASSPLTGTSVYSGELFF.

This chain uses TRBV11-3 with TRBJ2-2, with TRBD2 matching over 9 bases. J lost 6 bases, V lost 1 base, and 12 bases had no gene match. Germline CDR1 and CDR2: SGHNT and YENEEA. This CDR3 has 18 residues. CDR3 in amino acids: CASSLGSAGGDGAGELFF. The DNA of the CDR3 is TGTGCCAGCAGCTTAGGTTCAGCGGGAGGTGATGGGGCCGGGGAGCTGTTTTTT.

By share, this clone counts as medium-sized. This sequence joins TRBV6-2 or TRBV6-3 and TRBJ2-2; TRBD2 might be the D (5 bases). Trimming removed 6 bases at V and 5 bases at J, with 16 bases between. CDR3 length: 15 amino acids. Germline CDR1 is MNHEY and CDR2 is SVGEGT. CDR3 amino acids: CASSPDSLWTGELFF. Here the CDR3 DNA reads TGTGCCAGCAGCCCGGACTCACTTTGGACCGGGGAGCTGTTTTTT.

The chain joins TRBV4-1 to TRBJ1-6, with 8 bases that match TRBD1. CDR1 is MGHRA, CDR2 YSYEKL, per germline. The ends lost 4 bases at V and 10 bases at J; junction bases unmatched: 6. The CDR3 has 14 amino acids. CDR3: CASSLGQGQSPLHF. In nucleotides, the CDR3 is TGCGCCAGCAGCCTCGGACAGGGTCAATCACCCCTCCACTTT.

The CDR3 is CASSLSHGELFF. The CDR3 DNA reads as TGTGCCAGCAGCTTGTCCCATGGGGAGCTGTTTTTT. The chain recombines TRBV11-3 with TRBJ2-2; D call uncertain. Germline loops: CDR1 SGHNT, CDR2 YENEEA. The V end was cut by 3 bases, the J end by 8 bases, with 7 bases between. The CDR3 is made up of 12 amino acids.

The J gene is TRBJ1-2, the V gene TRBV19; 9 bases align to TRBD1. This CDR3 region has 14 residues. Germline lookup yields CDR1 LNHDA and CDR2 SQIVND (reference sequence). With V trimmed by 3 bases and J by 6 bases, 5 bases remained unmatched. CDR3 sequence (DNA): TGTGCCAGTAGTATCTTACAGGGGGCCGATGGCTACACCTTC. Translation: CASSILQGADGYTF.

In its sample, this clone was seen once. The chain couples TRBV7-2 to TRBJ1-4; D is uncertain. V lost 0 bases and J lost 13, with 12 bases in between. Per germline, CDR1 SGHTA and CDR2 FQGNSA. The CDR3 extends over 13 amino acids. In DNA form, the CDR3 reads TGTGCCAGCAGCTTAGCGCGAGGCAGTAGACTGTTTTTT. This translates into CASSLARGSRLFF.